The clone carrying this T cell receptor beta chain has ten or more counts. Its matching antigen is unknown. The sample belongs to a study of identical twins. A universal primer site came from template switching; cDNA carried unique molecular identifiers. TCRdb re-called the 5' RACE reads with MiXCR, one entry per CDR3 protein. This sample yields approximately 680,000 distinct CDR3 sequences, of which under 8.5% are seen a single time; 1.6% belongs to the top ten. General observations from the study: Excess twin sharing in beta out-of-frame sequences was weaker.

Trimming pared 8 bases from V and 0 bases from J, leaving 22 bases between. This CDR3 is built from 17 residues. Germline assignment: CDR1 MDHEN and CDR2 SYDVKM. These data also formed part of another study, on yellow fever vaccine responses in identical twins.

The receptor was isolated from a young woman in good health. Material: PBMCs. The chain carries TRBV28 and TRBJ1-1; tentatively, D is TRBD1 (5 bases). CDR3 sequence: CASSAGGSGRMNTEAFF. For the CDR3, the DNA is TGTGCCAGCTCCGCGGGGGGGAGTGGTCGAATGAACACTGAAGCTTTCTTT.